This T cell receptor (beta chain) is from a study of blood T cell repertoires in COVID-19. CDR3 length: 16 residues. Germline CDR1 reads SGHKS; CDR2 reads YYEKEE (reference sequence). Germline trimming cut 0 bases from V and 5 bases from J; bases unmatched to any gene: 8. Per the original data handling: Researchers report that nucleated cell counts were estimated from reference gene primer amplification. Assay: immunoSEQ multiplex PCR; the TCRdb copy retains only in-frame clones and omits some. D and trimming come from the DNA, and the V and J calls and clone size come from that table. The data hold about 70,000 clones, with 75% to 90% observed a single time.

This clonotype was obtained from a human donor in a cohort sampled during active COVID-19. Sequenced: peripheral blood. The chain combines TRBV5-5 with TRBJ2-3, with 8 bases lining up with TRBD2. The CDR3 DNA follows: TGTGCCAGCAGCTTGGGGCCCGAGGCGGGGGGAGATACGCAGTATTTT. Translated, it gives CASSLGPEAGGDTQYF.